These 6 T cell receptor beta chains were sequenced from one sample in a study of blood T cells in healthy people across ages. With a J-beta primer mix and a sample-barcoded 5' primer, a second PCR ran about 6 to 11 cycles. TCRdb re-called the 5' RACE reads through MiXCR, storing one row per CDR3 protein. Found here are approximately 900,000 distinct CDR3 sequences, 45% to 50% of them singletons; the top ten hold about an eighth. Sequenced input: blood. Source of these receptors: a man aged 25 to 40 in good health.

The V and J genes are TRBV5-1 and TRBJ2-1; perhaps D is TRBD1 or TRBD2 (5 bases each). V dropped 4 bases and J dropped 8 bases, with 22 bases sitting between them. The CDR3 extends over 16 amino acids. Looked up from germline, CDR1 is SGHRS and CDR2 is YFSETQ. The CDR3 region is CASSRKTGTTYDEQFF. The CDR3 nucleotides read TGCGCCAGCAGCCGTAAGACCGGGACCACGTACGATGAGCAGTTCTTC.

The V call is TRBV4-1, the J call TRBJ2-5; D perhaps matches TRBD1 (7 bases). The CDR3 is 16 residues long. Trimming took off 1 base at V and 4 bases at J, with 16 bases between the two ends. From germline, CDR1 is MGHRA and CDR2 YSYEKL. For the CDR3, the DNA is TGCGCCAGCAGCCAAGGGAGACAGGGAGGAAGAGAGACCCAGTACTTC. This gives the protein CASSQGRQGGRETQYF.

This sequence joins TRBV4-1 and TRBJ2-1; 9 positions match TRBD2. The CDR3 spans 17 residues. V gave up 8 bases and J gave up 0 bases; unmatched junction bases: 11. Germline V gene data show CDR1 as MGHRA and CDR2 as YSYEKL. The CDR3 DNA reads TGCGCCAGCGCGGGGGGGCCCGCATCAAGCTCCTACAATGAGCAGTTCTTC. Protein sequence: CASAGGPASSSYNEQFF.

This chain joins TRBV29-1 and TRBJ2-7; the match to TRBD1 covers 8 bases. This CDR3 is 15 amino acids long. The junction had 12 bases not matched to a gene; V was cut back by 2 bases and J by 6 bases. CDR1 and CDR2 from the germline V gene are SQVTM and ANQGSEA. The CDR3 is CSVELARTGNSEQYF. DNA for the CDR3: TGCAGCGTTGAATTGGCTAGGACAGGGAACTCCGAGCAGTACTTC.

V usage is TRBV7-2 and J usage is TRBJ2-5, with 15 nucleotides matching TRBD2. Germline CDR1 and CDR2: SGHTA and FQGNSA. J gave up 4 bases and V 5 bases, and 5 bases lay outside the gene matches. The CDR3 is made up of 16 amino acids. CDR3 protein: CASSRAGLAGGETQYF. Here the CDR3 DNA reads TGTGCCAGCAGCCGAGCGGGACTAGCGGGAGGAGAGACCCAGTACTTC.

The chain links TRBV6-2 or TRBV6-3 to TRBJ2-3, with 9 nucleotides matching TRBD2. The junction had 7 bases not matched to a gene; V was cut back by 6 bases and J by 3 bases. This CDR3 spans 15 amino acids. In germline, CDR1 is MNHEY, CDR2 SVGEGT. DNA for the CDR3: TGTGCCAGCAGCCCGACTAGCGGCTTTACAGATACGCAGTATTTT. Its translation is CASSPTSGFTDTQYF.